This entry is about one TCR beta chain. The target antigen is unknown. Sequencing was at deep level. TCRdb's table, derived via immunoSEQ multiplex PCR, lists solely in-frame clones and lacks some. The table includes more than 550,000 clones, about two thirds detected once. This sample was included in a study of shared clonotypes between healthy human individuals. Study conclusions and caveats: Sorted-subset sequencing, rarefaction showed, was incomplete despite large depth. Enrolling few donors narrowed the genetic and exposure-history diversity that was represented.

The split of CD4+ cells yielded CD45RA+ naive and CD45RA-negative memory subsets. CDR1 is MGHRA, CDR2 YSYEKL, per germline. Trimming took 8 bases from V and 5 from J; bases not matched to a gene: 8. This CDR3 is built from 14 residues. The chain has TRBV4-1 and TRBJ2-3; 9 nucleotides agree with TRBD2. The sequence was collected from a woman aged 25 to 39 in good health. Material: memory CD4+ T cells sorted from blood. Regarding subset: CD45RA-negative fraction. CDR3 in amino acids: CASSIAGARDTQYF. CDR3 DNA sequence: TGCGCCAGCTCTATAGCGGGAGCCAGAGATACGCAGTATTTT.